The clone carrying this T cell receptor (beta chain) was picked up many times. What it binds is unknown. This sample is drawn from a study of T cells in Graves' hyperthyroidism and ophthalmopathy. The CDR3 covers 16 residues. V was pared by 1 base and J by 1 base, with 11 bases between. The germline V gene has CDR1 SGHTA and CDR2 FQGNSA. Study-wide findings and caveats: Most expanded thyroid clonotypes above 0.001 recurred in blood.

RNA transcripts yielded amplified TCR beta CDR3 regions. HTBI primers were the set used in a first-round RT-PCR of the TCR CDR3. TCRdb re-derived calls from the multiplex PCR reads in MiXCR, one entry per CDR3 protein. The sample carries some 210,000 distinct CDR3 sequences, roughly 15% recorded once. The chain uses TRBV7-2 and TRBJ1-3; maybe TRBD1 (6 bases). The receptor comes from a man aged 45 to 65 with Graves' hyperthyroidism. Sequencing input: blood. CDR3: CASSLGAGASGNTIYF. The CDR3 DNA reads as TGTGCCAGCAGCTTAGGGGCAGGGGCGTCTGGAAACACCATATATTTT.